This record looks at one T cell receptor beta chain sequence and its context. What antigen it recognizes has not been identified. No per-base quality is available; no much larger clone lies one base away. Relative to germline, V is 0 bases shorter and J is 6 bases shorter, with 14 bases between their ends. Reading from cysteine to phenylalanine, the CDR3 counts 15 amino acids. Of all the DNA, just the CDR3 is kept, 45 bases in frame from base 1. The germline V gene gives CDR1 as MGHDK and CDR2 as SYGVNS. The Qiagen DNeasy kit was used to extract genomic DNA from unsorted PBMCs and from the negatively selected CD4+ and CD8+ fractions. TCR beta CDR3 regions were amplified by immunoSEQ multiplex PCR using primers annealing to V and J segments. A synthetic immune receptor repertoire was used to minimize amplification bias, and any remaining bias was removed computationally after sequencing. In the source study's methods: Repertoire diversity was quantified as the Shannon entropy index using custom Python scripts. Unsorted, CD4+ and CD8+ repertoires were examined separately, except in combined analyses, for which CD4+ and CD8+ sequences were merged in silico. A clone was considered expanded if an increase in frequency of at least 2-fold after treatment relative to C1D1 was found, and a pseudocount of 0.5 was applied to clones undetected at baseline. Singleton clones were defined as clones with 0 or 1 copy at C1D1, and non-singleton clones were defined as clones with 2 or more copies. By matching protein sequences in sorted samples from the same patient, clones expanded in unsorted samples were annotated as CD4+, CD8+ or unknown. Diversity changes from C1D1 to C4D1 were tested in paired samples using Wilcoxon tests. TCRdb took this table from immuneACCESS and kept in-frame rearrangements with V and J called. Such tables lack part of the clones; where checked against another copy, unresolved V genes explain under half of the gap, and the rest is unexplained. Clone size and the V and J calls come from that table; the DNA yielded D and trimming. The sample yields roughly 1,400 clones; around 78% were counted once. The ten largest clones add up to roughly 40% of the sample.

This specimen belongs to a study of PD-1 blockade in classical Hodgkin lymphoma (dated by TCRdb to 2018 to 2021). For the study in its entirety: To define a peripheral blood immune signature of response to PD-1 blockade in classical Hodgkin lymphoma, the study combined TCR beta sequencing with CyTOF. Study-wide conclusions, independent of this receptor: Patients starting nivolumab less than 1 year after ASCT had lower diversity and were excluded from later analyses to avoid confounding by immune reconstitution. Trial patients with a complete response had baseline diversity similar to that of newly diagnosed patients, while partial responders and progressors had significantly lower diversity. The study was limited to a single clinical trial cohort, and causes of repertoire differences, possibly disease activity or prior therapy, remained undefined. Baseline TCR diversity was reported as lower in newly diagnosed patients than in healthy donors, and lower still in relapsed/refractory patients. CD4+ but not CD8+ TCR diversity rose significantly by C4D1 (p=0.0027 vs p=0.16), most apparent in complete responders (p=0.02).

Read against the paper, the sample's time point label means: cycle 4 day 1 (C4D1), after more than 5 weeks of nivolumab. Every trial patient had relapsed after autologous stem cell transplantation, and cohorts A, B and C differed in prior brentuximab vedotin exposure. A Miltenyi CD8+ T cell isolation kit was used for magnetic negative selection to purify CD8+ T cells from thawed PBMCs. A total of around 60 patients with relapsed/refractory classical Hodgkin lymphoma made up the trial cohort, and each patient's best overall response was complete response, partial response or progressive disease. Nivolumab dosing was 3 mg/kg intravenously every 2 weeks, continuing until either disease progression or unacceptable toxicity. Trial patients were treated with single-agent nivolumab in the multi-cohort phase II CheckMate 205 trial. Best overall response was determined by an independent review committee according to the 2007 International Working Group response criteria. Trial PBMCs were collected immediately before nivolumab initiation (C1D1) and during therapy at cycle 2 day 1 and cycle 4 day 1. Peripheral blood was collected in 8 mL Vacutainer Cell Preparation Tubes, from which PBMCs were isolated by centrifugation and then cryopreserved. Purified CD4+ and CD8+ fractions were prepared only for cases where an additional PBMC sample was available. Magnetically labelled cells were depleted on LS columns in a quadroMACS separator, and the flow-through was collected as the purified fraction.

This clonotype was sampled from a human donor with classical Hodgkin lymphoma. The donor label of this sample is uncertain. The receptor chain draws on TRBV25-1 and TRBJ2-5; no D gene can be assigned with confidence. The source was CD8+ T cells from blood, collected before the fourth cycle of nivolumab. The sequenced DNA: TGTGCCAGCAGTGAATATATCGAGGACGGCCAGACCCAGTACTTC. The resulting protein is CASSEYIEDGQTQYF.